This is a list of T cell receptor beta chains from one sample in a study of post-analysis software for immune sequencing data. TCRdb redid the calling of the PCR reads with MiXCR, one entry per CDR3 protein. In the table there are hundreds of thousands of distinct CDR3 sequences, about 60% of which are singletons. The sample consisted of blood. Receptors originate from a girl aged 2 to 9 with multiple sclerosis. Both conserved end residues are part of each CDR3. The D gene is left open where the match is weak. For some rows the clone size is stated as once, few or many, or as a class when expanded; others skip it.

V gene	D gene	J gene	clone size	CDR3 DNA	CDR3 protein
TRBV5-1	.	TRBJ2-3	many	TGTGCCAGCAGTTTCGGGGGCGCAGATACGCAGTATTTT	CASSFGGADTQYF
TRBV20-1	TRBD1	TRBJ2-1	.	TGCAGTGCTAGCCCTCTAGGGGGCGATCCGTACAATGAGCAGTTCTTC	CSASPLGGDPYNEQFF
TRBV7-2	.	TRBJ1-2	.	TGTGCCAGCAATCTCCAGGGGAACTATGGCTACACCTTC	CASNLQGNYGYTF
TRBV5-1	TRBD1	TRBJ2-2	few	TGCGCCAGCAGCCGTGCGGACAGGGGAAAGGGGGAGCTGTTTTTT	CASSRADRGKGELFF
TRBV9	.	TRBJ2-3	medium-sized	TGTGCCAGCACTAAAGGTGGCGGATACACAGATACGCAGTATTTT	CASTKGGGYTDTQYF
TRBV11-3	.	TRBJ2-1	.	TGTGCCAGCAGCCAGGGGGGGGACAGCTACAATGAGCAGTTCTTC	CASSQGGDSYNEQFF
TRBV7-2	TRBD2	TRBJ2-1	.	TGTGCCAGCAGCTTAGGTAGCGGGGGTAACTACAATGAGCAGTTCTTC	CASSLGSGGNYNEQFF
TRBV5-1	.	TRBJ1-2	few	TGCGCCAGCAGCGGAGGGAACTATGGCTACACCTTC	CASSGGNYGYTF
TRBV30	.	TRBJ1-2	.	TGTGCCTGGAGTGTACGTGGGGGCTATGGCTACACCTTC	CAWSVRGGYGYTF
TRBV24-1	.	TRBJ2-1	.	TGTGCCACCAGTGATGCCCCGGACAGCTACAATGAGCAGTTCTTC	CATSDAPDSYNEQFF
TRBV6-5	TRBD2	TRBJ2-7	.	TGTGCCAGCAGTTACAAGCGGGAGACAGGCGAGCAGTACTTC	CASSYKRETGEQYF
TRBV7-9	TRBD1	TRBJ1-2	.	TGTGCCAGCAGCGCCTCCGGGACAGGATACTATGGCTACACCTTC	CASSASGTGYYGYTF
TRBV7-9	TRBD2	TRBJ2-5	.	TGTGCCAGCAGGATAAGACTAGCGACGGAGACCCAGTACTTC	CASRIRLATETQYF
TRBV7-2	.	TRBJ2-3	.	TGTGCCAGCAGCTTCTCCGGGACGCATGGGGATACGCAGTATTTT	CASSFSGTHGDTQYF
TRBV29-1	.	TRBJ1-1	.	TGCAGCGTTGATCCCGCAGGGAGTGGTGTGGCTTTCTTT	CSVDPAGSGVAFF
TRBV6-5	TRBD1	TRBJ2-5	.	TGTGCCAGCAGTCGACAGGGACGGAGCGAGACCCAGTACTTC	CASSRQGRSETQYF
TRBV10-3	TRBD1	TRBJ2-6	once	TGTGCCATCAGTGAGGAACTGATAAGGGACAGGGGCTCTGGGGCCAACGTCCTGACTTTC	CAISEELIRDRGSGANVLTF
TRBV24-1	.	TRBJ1-1	.	TGTGCCACCAGTGATTTGGAGAACACTGAAGCTTTCTTT	CATSDLENTEAFF
TRBV5-1	TRBD1	TRBJ1-1	few	TGCGCCAGCAGCTCGGGCCTCGGGACAGCGAACACTGAAGCTTTCTTT	CASSSGLGTANTEAFF
TRBV4-1	.	TRBJ2-2	.	TGCGCCAGCAGCCTTGGGACCCCCTTAGGAACACGCACCGGGGAGCTGTTTTTT	CASSLGTPLGTRTGELFF
TRBV5-1	.	TRBJ2-2	.	TGCGCCAGCAGCCTTCGGACTGGCCTGAGCACCGGGGAGCTGTTTTTT	CASSLRTGLSTGELFF
TRBV5-5	.	TRBJ1-6	.	TGTGCCAGCAGCCCCCGGGACATCCGCTCACCCCTCCACTTT	CASSPRDIRSPLHF
TRBV2	.	TRBJ2-1	once	TGTGCCAGCAGTGAGGAAGGGGAGACTACCAATGAGCAGTTCTTC	CASSEEGETTNEQFF
TRBV10-2	.	TRBJ1-2	.	TGCGCCAGCCGCGATGCGGGTAACTATGGCTACACCTTC	CASRDAGNYGYTF
TRBV29-1	.	TRBJ1-1	few	TGCAGCGTACGGGACACTATGAACACTGAAGCTTTCTTT	CSVRDTMNTEAFF
TRBV9	TRBD1	TRBJ2-1	.	TGTGCCAGCAGCGTAAGGGCAGGGGGCTTTTTAGGAGACAATGAGCAGTTCTTC	CASSVRAGGFLGDNEQFF
TRBV29-1	.	TRBJ2-3	.	TGCAGCGCACGACGAAATCCTAGCCGAAATACGCAGTATTTT	CSARRNPSRNTQYF
TRBV6-5	TRBD1	TRBJ2-3	.	TGTGCCAGCAACAGACAGGGTTTTAATTTCGATACGCAGTATTTT	CASNRQGFNFDTQYF
TRBV24-1	.	TRBJ1-6	few	TGTGCCACCTATTCACCCCTCCACTTT	CATYSPLHF
TRBV30	.	TRBJ2-4	few	TGTGCCTGGAGTGTGGCGTCTGATGCCATTCAGTACTTC	CAWSVASDAIQYF
TRBV10-3	.	TRBJ1-6	.	TGTGCCATCAGTGAGTCAGTCCAAGGCCAAGCTAATTCACCCCTCCACTTT	CAISESVQGQANSPLHF
TRBV4-3	TRBD2	TRBJ2-6	few	TGCGCCAGCAGCCAGCTAGCGGGGGGAAGCGGGGCCAACGTCCTGACTTTC	CASSQLAGGSGANVLTF
TRBV10-2	.	TRBJ2-7	.	.	CASSEVGVGSRTRVDEYF
TRBV29-1	TRBD2	TRBJ2-7	.	TGCAGCGCCCTGACGAGCGGGAGCCGGTACGAGCAGTACTTC	CSALTSGSRYEQYF
TRBV7-2	.	TRBJ2-1	.	TGTGCCAGCAGCGCAGGACGTGGCTCCTACAATGAGCAGTTCTTC	CASSAGRGSYNEQFF
TRBV12-3/TRBV12-4	TRBD1	TRBJ1-5	.	TGTGCAGCGGGACAGGGGGCCCAGCCCCAGCATTTT	CAAGQGAQPQHF
TRBV28	.	TRBJ1-4	.	TGTGCCAGCAGTGTTGGACAGCCCCCTGAAAAACTGTTTTTT	CASSVGQPPEKLFF
TRBV3-1	.	TRBJ2-7	.	TGTGCCAGCAGCCAGCAGGGAGGCCGCGAGCAGTACTTC	CASSQQGGREQYF
TRBV28	.	TRBJ2-6	.	TGTGCCAGCAGTCCGAGTGGCGGACTCTCTGGGGCCAACGTCCTGACTTTC	CASSPSGGLSGANVLTF
TRBV7-6	TRBD1	TRBJ2-7	.	TGTGCCAGCAGCTTAGAGGGGACAGGGTTCTACGAGCAGTACTTC	CASSLEGTGFYEQYF